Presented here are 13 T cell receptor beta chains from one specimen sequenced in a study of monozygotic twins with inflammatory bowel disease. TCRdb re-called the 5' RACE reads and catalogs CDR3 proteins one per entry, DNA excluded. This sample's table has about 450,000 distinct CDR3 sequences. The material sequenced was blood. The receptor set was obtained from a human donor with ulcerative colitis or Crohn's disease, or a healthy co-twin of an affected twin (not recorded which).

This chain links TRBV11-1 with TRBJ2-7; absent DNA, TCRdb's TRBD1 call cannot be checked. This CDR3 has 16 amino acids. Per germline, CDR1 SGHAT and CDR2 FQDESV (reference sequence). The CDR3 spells CASSPYGQGNSYEQYF.

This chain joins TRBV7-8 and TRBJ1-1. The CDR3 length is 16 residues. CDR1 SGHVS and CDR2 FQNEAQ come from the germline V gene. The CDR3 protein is CASSFGVEAPETEAFF.

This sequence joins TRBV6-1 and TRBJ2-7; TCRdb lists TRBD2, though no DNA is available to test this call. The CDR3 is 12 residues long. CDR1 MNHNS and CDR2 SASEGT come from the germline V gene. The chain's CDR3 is CASGPRIYEQYF.

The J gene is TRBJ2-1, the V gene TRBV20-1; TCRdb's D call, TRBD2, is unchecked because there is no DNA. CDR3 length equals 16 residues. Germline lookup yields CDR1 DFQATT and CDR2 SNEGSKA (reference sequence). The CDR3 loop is CSAVDSGSNSYNEQFF.

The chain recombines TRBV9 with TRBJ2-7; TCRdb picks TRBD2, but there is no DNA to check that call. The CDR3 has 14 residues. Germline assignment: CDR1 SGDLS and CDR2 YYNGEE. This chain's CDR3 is CASREPWAPYEQYF.

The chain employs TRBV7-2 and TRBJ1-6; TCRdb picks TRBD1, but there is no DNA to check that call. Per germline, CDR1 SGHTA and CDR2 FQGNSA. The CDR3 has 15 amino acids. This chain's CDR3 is CASSVNRDTYSPLHF. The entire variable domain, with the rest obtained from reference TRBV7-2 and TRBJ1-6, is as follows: GAGVSQSPSNKVTEKGKDVELRCDPISGHTALYWYRQSLGQGLEFLIYFQGNSAPDKSGLPSDRFSAERTGGSVSTLTIQRTQQEDSAVYLCASSVNRDTYSPLHFGNGTRLTVT.

The CDR3 protein is CASSPGEHGYTF. J is TRBJ1-2 and V is TRBV5-6; TCRdb calls TRBD1, which cannot be checked without DNA. The CDR3 runs 12 residues. CDR1 and CDR2 from the germline V gene are SGHDT and YYEEEE. Complete variable domain (other parts from reference TRBV5-6 and TRBJ1-2): DAGVTQSPTHLIKTRGQQVTLRCSPKSGHDTVSWYQQALGQGPQFIFQYYEEEERQRGNFPDRFSGHQFPNYSSELNVNALLLGDSALYLCASSPGEHGYTFGSGTRLTVV.

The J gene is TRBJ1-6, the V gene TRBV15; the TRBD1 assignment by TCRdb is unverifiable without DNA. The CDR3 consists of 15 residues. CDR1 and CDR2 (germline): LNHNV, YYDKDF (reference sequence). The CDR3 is CATSREGQGNSPLHF.

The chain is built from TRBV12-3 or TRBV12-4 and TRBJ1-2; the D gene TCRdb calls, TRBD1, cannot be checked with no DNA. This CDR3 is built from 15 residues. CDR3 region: CASSLRSTGTYGYTF.

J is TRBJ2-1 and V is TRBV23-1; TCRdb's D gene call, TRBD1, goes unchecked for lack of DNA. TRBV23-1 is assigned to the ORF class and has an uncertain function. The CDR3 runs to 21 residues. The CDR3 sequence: CASSQPILGQGVMVSHNEQFF.

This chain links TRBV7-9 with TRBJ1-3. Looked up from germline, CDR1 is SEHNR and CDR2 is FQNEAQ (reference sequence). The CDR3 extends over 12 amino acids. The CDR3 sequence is CASSLSGNTIYF.

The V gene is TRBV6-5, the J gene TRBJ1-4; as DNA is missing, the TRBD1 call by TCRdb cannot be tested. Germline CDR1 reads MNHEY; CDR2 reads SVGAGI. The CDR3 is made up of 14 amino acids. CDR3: CASSWRGADEKLFF.

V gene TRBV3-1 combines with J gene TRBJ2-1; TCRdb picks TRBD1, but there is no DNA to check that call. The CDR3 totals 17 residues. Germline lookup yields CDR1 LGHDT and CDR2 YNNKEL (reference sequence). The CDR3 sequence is CASSPPWGVSSYNEQFF.